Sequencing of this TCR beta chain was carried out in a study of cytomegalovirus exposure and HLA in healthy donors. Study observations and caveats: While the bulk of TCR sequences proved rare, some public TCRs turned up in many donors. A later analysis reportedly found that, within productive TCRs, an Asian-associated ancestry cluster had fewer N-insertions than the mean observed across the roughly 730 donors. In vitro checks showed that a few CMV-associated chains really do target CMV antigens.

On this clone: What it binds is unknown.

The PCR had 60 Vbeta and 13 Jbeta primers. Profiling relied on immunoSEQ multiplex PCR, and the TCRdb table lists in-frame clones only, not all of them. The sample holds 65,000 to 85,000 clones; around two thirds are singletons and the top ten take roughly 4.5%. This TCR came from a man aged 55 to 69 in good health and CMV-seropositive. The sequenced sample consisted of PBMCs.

The CDR3: CASSFDRASNSPLHF. The CDR3 DNA sequence: TGTGCCAGCAGTTTCGACAGGGCGTCTAATTCACCCCTCCACTTT. The J gene is TRBJ1-6, the V gene TRBV27; 7 bases are shared with TRBD1. The germline gives CDR1 MNHEY, CDR2 SMNVEV (reference sequence). This CDR3 contains 15 residues. V dropped 3 bases and J dropped 6; count of bases not matched to a gene: 5.